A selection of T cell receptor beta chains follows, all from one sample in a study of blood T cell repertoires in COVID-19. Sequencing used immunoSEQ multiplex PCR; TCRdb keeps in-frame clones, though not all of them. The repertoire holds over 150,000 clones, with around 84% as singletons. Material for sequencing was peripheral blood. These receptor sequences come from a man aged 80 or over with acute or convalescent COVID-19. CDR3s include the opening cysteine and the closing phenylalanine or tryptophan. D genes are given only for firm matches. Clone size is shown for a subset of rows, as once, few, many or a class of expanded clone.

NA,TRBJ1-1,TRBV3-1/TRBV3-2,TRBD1,CASSYTGVDTEAFF,TGTGCCAGCAGCTATACAGGGGTGGACACTGAAGCTTTCTTT
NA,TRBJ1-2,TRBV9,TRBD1,CASSVAQGVDGYTF,TGTGCCAGCAGCGTAGCACAGGGGGTAGATGGCTACACCTTC
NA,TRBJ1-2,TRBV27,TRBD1,CASSERQGGNYGYTF,TGTGCCAGCAGTGAGCGACAGGGGGGGAACTATGGCTACACCTTC
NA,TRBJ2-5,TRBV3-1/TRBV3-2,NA,CASSQGGETQYF,TGTGCCAGCAGCCAAGGAGGAGAGACCCAGTACTTC
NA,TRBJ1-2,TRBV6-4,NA,CASSQGTNYGYTF,TGTGCCAGCAGCCAGGGGACCAACTATGGCTACACCTTC
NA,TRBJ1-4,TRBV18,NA,CASSLTDIATNEKLFF,TGTGCCAGCTCACTGACGGACATTGCAACTAATGAAAAACTGTTTTTT
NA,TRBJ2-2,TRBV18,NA,CASSTNQGDGELFF,TGTGCCAGCTCAACTAATCAAGGCGACGGGGAGCTGTTTTTT
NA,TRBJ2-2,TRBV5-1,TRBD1,CASSSAGQGAGELFF,TGCGCCAGCAGCTCCGCAGGACAGGGGGCCGGGGAGCTGTTTTTT
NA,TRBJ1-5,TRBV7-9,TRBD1,CASSPGQGGQPQHF,TGTGCCAGCAGCCCCGGACAGGGAGGACAGCCCCAGCATTTT
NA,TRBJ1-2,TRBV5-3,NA,CARSRTLRYGYTF,TGTGCCAGAAGCCGGACTCTCCGCTATGGCTACACCTTC
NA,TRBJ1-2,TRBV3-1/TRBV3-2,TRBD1,CASSLGQTNYGYTF,TGTGCCAGCAGCCTGGGACAGACAAACTATGGCTACACCTTC
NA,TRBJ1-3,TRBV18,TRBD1,CASSSDRGTGNTIYF,TGTGCCAGCTCATCTGACAGGGGGACTGGAAACACCATATATTTT
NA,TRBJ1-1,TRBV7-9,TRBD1,CASSVGRGHTEAFF,TGTGCCAGCAGTGTCGGGAGGGGGCACACTGAAGCTTTCTTT
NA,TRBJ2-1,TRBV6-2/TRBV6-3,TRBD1,CASSYSSSGGAENEQFF,TGTGCCAGCAGTTACTCGTCGTCAGGGGGCGCGGAGAATGAGCAGTTCTTC
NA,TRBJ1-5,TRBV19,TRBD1,CASSDRGANSNQPQHF,TGTGCCAGTAGCGACAGGGGGGCGAATAGCAATCAGCCCCAGCATTTT
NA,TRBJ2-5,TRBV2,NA,CASSAGEFQETQYF,TGTGCCAGCAGTGCAGGGGAATTCCAAGAGACCCAGTACTTC
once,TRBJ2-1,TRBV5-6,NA,CASSRYMSSYNEQFF,TGTGCCAGCAGCCGATATATGAGCTCCTACAATGAGCAGTTCTTC
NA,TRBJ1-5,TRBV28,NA,CASSQGLSVQPQHF,TGTGCCAGCAGTCAGGGGCTAAGCGTCCAGCCCCAGCATTTT
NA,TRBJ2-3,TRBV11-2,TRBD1,CASSLHGVDRVTDTQYF,TGTGCCAGCAGCCTACACGGGGTGGACAGGGTGACAGATACGCAGTATTTT
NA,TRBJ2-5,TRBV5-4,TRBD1,CASSLRSGGPETQYF,TGTGCCAGCAGCTTGCGGTCAGGGGGCCCAGAGACCCAGTACTTC
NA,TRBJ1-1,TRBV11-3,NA,CASSLDFGNTEAFF,TGTGCCAGCAGCTTAGATTTCGGGAACACTGAAGCTTTCTTT
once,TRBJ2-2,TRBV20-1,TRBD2,CSASQVSGGAVTGELFF,TGCAGTGCTAGTCAGGTGTCGGGGGGGGCGGTCACCGGGGAGCTGTTTTTT
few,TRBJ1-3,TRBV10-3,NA,CAISGTSGRSGNTIYF,TGTGCCATCAGTGGTACGTCGGGTCGGTCTGGAAACACCATATATTTT
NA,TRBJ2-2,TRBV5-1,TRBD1,CASSRDRGRTGELFF,TGCGCCAGCAGCCGGGACAGGGGGCGAACCGGGGAGCTGTTTTTT
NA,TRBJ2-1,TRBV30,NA,CAWETGRIEQFF,TGTGCCTGGGAGACAGGGAGGATTGAGCAGTTCTTC
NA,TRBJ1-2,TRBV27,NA,CASSLRQDTNYGYTF,TGTGCCAGCAGTTTACGACAGGATACTAACTATGGCTACACCTTC
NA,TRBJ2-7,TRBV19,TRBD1,CASSFTGTGGFYEQYF,TGTGCCAGTAGTTTTACCGGGACAGGGGGTTTCTACGAGCAGTACTTC
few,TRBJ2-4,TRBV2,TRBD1,CASSEVGTGANIQYF,TGTGCCAGCAGTGAAGTTGGGACAGGGGCGAACATTCAGTACTTC
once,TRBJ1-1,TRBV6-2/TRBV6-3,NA,CASSYGHGMNTEAFF,TGTGCCAGCAGTTACGGTCACGGGATGAACACTGAAGCTTTCTTT
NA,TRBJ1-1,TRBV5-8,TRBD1,CASGRNRGRGLTEAFF,TGTGCCAGCGGTAGGAACAGGGGGCGCGGGCTCACTGAAGCTTTCTTT
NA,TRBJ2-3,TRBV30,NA,CAWTPQGGRGGTDTQYF,TGTGCCTGGACCCCTCAGGGAGGCCGGGGAGGCACAGATACGCAGTATTTT
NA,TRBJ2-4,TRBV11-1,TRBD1,CASSRRDRVNIQYF,TGTGCCAGCAGCCGTCGGGACAGGGTTAACATTCAGTACTTC
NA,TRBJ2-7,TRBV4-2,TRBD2,CASSQASGESSYEQYF,TGTGCCAGCAGCCAAGCTAGCGGTGAGAGTTCCTACGAGCAGTACTTC
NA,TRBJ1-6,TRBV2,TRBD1,CASIRPTGGNSPLHF,TGTGCCAGCATCCGTCCGACAGGGGGGAATTCACCCCTCCACTTT
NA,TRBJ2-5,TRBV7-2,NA,CASSLGLVPRETQYF,TGTGCCAGCAGCTTAGGGCTGGTCCCCAGGGAGACCCAGTACTTC